A single sample gave rise to the 22 T cell receptor beta chains below, sequenced in a study of cytomegalovirus exposure and HLA in healthy donors. In the PCR, 60 Vbeta and 13 Jbeta primers were used. Using immunoSEQ multiplex PCR, the repertoire was profiled, and TCRdb retains in-frame clones only, with some absent. The sample includes some 110,000 clones, 60% to 80% of them seen just once. The sample comprised PBMCs. All receptors come from a man aged 45 to 65 in good health and CMV-seropositive.

The J gene is TRBJ2-3, the V gene TRBV5-4; 8 nucleotides align to TRBD1. J was trimmed by 7 bases and V by 4 bases; bases with no gene match: 20. The CDR3 sequence is 18 residues long. Germline lookup yields CDR1 SGHNT and CDR2 YYREEE (reference sequence). The CDR3 DNA reads as TGTGCCAGCAGCCCCGGGACAGGCTCTAGCGTTCCCCTCTATACGCAGTATTTT. The encoded protein is CASSPGTGSSVPLYTQYF.

This chain connects TRBV9 to TRBJ1-4, with 7 bases that match TRBD1. Germline V gene lookup returns CDR1 SGDLS and CDR2 YYNGEE. Trimming cost V 5 bases and J 5 bases; bases outside gene matches: 9. The CDR3 has 15 residues. The CDR3: CASRLGTVKNEKLFF. The CDR3 region has the DNA TGTGCCAGCAGATTGGGGACAGTCAAGAATGAAAAACTGTTTTTT.

The rearrangement uses TRBV4-1 and TRBJ2-7, with TRBD2 matching over 8 bases. The CDR3 is 15 amino acids. The trim removed 3 bases at V and 3 bases at J, leaving 7 bases unmatched. Germline V gene data show CDR1 as MGHRA and CDR2 as YSYEKL. The CDR3 nucleotides are TGCGCCAGCAGCCATTCAGCGGGGGTAGTCTACGAGCAGTACTTC. Its translation: CASSHSAGVVYEQYF.

In its sample, this clone was seen once. The CDR3 reads CASSMGWGRTMGTEQFF. DNA for the CDR3: TGTGCCAGTAGTATGGGCTGGGGTAGGACTATGGGGACTGAGCAGTTCTTC. The gene calls are TRBV19 and TRBJ2-1; possibly TRBD2 for D (6 bases). Germline loops: CDR1 LNHDA, CDR2 SQIVND (reference sequence). V lost 3 bases to trimming and J lost 9 bases, with 24 bases between them. The CDR3 totals 17 residues. Together with reference TRBV19 and TRBJ2-1, the CDR3 gives the full variable domain: DGGITQSPKYLFRKEGQNVTLSCEQNLNHDAMYWYRQDPGQGLRLIYYSQIVNDFQKGDIAEGYSVSREKKESFPLTVTSAQKNPTAFYLCASSMGWGRTMGTEQFFGPGTRLTVL.

In its sample, this clone was seen a few times. This sequence joins TRBV15 and TRBJ1-1, with 10 bases aligning to TRBD1. CDR1 and CDR2 from the germline V gene are LNHNV and YYDKDF (reference sequence). V dropped 5 bases and J dropped 11; count of bases not matched to a gene: 8. There are 13 residues in the CDR3. Here the CDR3 reads CATSGTGVSLAFF. The CDR3 region has the DNA TGTGCCACCAGCGGGACAGGGGTTAGCCTCGCTTTCTTT.

In its sample, this clone was seen a few times. This CDR3 is also generated by other DNA sequences in the sample. The chain carries TRBV30 and TRBJ1-1; TRBD1 might be the D (6 bases). Germline CDR1 reads GTSNPN; CDR2 reads SVGIG (reference sequence). CDR3 length equals 12 residues. Trimming took 0 bases from V and 8 from J, leaving 10 bases between them. The CDR3 sequence: CAWSVSRGEAFF. In DNA form, the CDR3 reads TGTGCCTGGAGTGTTTCAAGGGGGGAAGCTTTCTTT.

The chain combines TRBV2 with TRBJ1-1; TRBD1 matches 11 bases. CDR3 length: 16 amino acids. The ends lost 6 bases at V and 0 bases at J; junction bases unmatched: 6. The germline V gene encodes CDR1 SNHLY and CDR2 FYNNEI. The CDR3 spells CASRGQGGFVNTEAFF. Here the CDR3 DNA reads TGTGCCAGCAGGGGACAGGGGGGTTTTGTGAACACTGAAGCTTTCTTT.

This rearrangement joins TRBV19 to TRBJ2-7; TRBD1 matches at 8 bases. Germline V gives CDR1 LNHDA, CDR2 SQIVND (reference sequence). The CDR3 loop spans 13 amino acids. The V and J ends lost 4 bases and 3 bases, in that order; junction bases with no gene match: 2. The CDR3 DNA reads TGTGCCAGTAGTAGGGACAGGCACTACGAGCAGTACTTC. This gives the protein CASSRDRHYEQYF. Complete variable domain (other parts from reference TRBV19 and TRBJ2-7): DGGITQSPKYLFRKEGQNVTLSCEQNLNHDAMYWYRQDPGQGLRLIYYSQIVNDFQKGDIAEGYSVSREKKESFPLTVTSAQKNPTAFYLCASSRDRHYEQYFGPGTRLTVT.

V gene TRBV4-2 combines with J gene TRBJ2-7; 7 positions agree with TRBD2. The germline V gene has CDR1 LGHNA and CDR2 YNFKEQ. There are 17 residues in the CDR3. J gave up 1 base and V 0 bases, and 9 bases lay outside the gene matches. DNA for the CDR3: TGTGCCAGCAGCCAAGAAGGGCTAGCGGCGTTTTCCTACGAGCAGTACTTC. It codes for CASSQEGLAAFSYEQYF.

The J gene is TRBJ1-3, the V gene TRBV30; 7 positions match TRBD1. Germline V gene data show CDR1 as GTSNPN and CDR2 as SVGIG (reference sequence). The CDR3 loop spans 16 amino acids. V was pared by 4 bases and J by 0 bases, with 9 bases of the junction left unmatched. CDR3 in amino acids: CAWITGQVISGNTIYF. The CDR3 bases are TGTGCCTGGATCACTGGACAGGTTATCTCTGGAAACACCATATATTTT.

V usage is TRBV14 and J usage is TRBJ1-1; no reliable D call. The CDR3 loop spans 14 amino acids. Germline V lookup: CDR1 SGHDN, CDR2 FVKESK. Trimming stripped 8 bases from V and 6 bases from J, with 19 bases between. The CDR3 bases are TGTGCCAGCTCCCGGGATCCGGGAAGGTCTGAAGCTTTCTTT. Amino acid sequence: CASSRDPGRSEAFF.

V usage is TRBV7-6 and J usage is TRBJ1-2; perhaps TRBD1 as D (5 bases). The ends were cut back, 5 bases at V and 13 bases at J, with 20 bases in the middle. There are 13 residues in the CDR3. CDR1 and CDR2 (germline): SGHVS, FNYEAQ. The CDR3 is CASSPPGGLGFTF. CDR3 coding DNA: TGTGCCAGCAGCCCACCGGGGGGGTTGGGGTTCACCTTC.

In its sample, this clone was seen once. CDR3 sequence reads: CASSFALGGQFF. The CDR3 nucleotides are TGTGCCAGCAGCTTTGCTCTGGGGGGGCAGTTCTTC. The chain carries TRBV7-2 and TRBJ2-1, with D perhaps matching TRBD2 (6 bases). This CDR3 has 12 amino acids. Trimming removed 3 bases from V and 12 bases from J, with 12 bases in between. CDR1 is SGHTA and CDR2 is FQGNSA in the germline V gene.

V gene TRBV5-4 combines with J gene TRBJ2-2; no clear D. This CDR3 is built from 14 residues. Germline V gives CDR1 SGHNT, CDR2 YYREEE (reference sequence). The V and J ends lost 0 bases and 3 bases respectively, with 6 bases between them. The CDR3 bases are TGTGCCAGCAGCTTGGTAGTGGACACCGGGGAGCTGTTTTTT. Its protein product is CASSLVVDTGELFF.

This chain links TRBV2 with TRBJ2-4; 12 bases fit TRBD1. With V trimmed by 6 bases and J by 9 bases, 9 bases remained unmatched. Looked up from germline, CDR1 is SNHLY and CDR2 is FYNNEI. The CDR3 is 15 amino acids. The CDR3 region is CASRGDRGRISIQYF. In nucleotides, the CDR3 is TGTGCCAGCAGAGGGGACAGGGGGCGGATTAGCATTCAGTACTTC.

This clone has just a few counts. The chain has TRBV19 and TRBJ2-3; D might be TRBD2 (6 bases). Per the germline V gene, CDR1 is LNHDA and CDR2 is SQIVND (reference sequence). Trimming took 4 bases from V and 0 from J, leaving 14 bases between them. The CDR3 length is 16 residues. In nucleotides, the CDR3 is TGTGCCAGTAGTAAGGGTGCGGGGACTAGCACAGATACGCAGTATTTT. It yields the protein CASSKGAGTSTDTQYF.

This clone is a singleton in its sample. The chain links TRBV7-6 to TRBJ1-3, with a tentative D call TRBD1 (5 bases). The CDR3 runs to 17 residues. V was clipped by 4 bases and J by 4 bases, with 20 bases between them. From germline, CDR1 is SGHVS and CDR2 FNYEAQ. CDR3 DNA sequence: TGTGCCAGCAGCTCCAAGGTGGTCAGGGCAGCCGGAAACACCATATATTTT. This codes for CASSSKVVRAAGNTIYF.

The chain carries TRBV2 and TRBJ1-4; TRBD1 might be the D (5 bases). The germline V gene encodes CDR1 SNHLY and CDR2 FYNNEI. The CDR3 covers 16 residues. The germline V and J ends were trimmed by 0 bases and 10 bases, with 18 bases remaining between them. The CDR3 here is CASSEARGLRRGKLFF. For the CDR3, the DNA is TGTGCCAGCAGTGAAGCGCGAGGTCTGCGTAGGGGAAAACTGTTTTTT.

V usage is TRBV6-1 and J usage is TRBJ2-5, with 7 nucleotides matching TRBD1. The DNA matches TRBJ2-7 better at its end, which makes the J call doubtful. In germline, CDR1 is MNHNS, CDR2 SASEGT. The CDR3 is 12 amino acids. The CDR3 region is CASEGRGPEQYF. CDR3 in DNA: TGTGCCAGTGAAGGTAGGGGGCCCGAGCAGTACTTC.

The chain has TRBV5-1 and TRBJ1-1; D call uncertain. V lost 0 bases, J lost 11 bases, and 14 bases lay in between. The CDR3 length is 13 residues. Germline CDR1 and CDR2: SGHRS and YFSETQ. The CDR3 reads CASSLGVLDGAFF. The CDR3, as DNA: TGCGCCAGCAGCTTGGGGGTCCTAGACGGGGCTTTCTTT.

J is TRBJ1-6 and V is TRBV27; perhaps TRBD1 as D (6 bases). This CDR3 has 17 amino acids. V lost 0 bases and J 10 bases, leaving 19 bases between the germline ends. CDR1 is MNHEY and CDR2 is SMNVEV in the germline V gene (reference sequence). The CDR3 nucleotides read TGTGCCAGCAGTTTATCAACATTGGGACCGGGGACATCACCCCTCCACTTT. Protein sequence: CASSLSTLGPGTSPLHF.

This clone was counted a few times. CDR3 DNA sequence: TGTGCCAGCAGCGCGACCTTTAGCGGGAGCACAGATACGCAGTATTTT. Amino acids: CASSATFSGSTDTQYF. V gene TRBV9 combines with J gene TRBJ2-3, with TRBD2 matching 7 bases. The CDR3 totals 16 residues. Germline loops: CDR1 SGDLS, CDR2 YYNGEE. Unmatched junction bases numbered 7, after V lost 3 bases and J lost 0 bases.